A selection of T cell receptor beta chains follows, all from one sample in a study of blood T cell repertoires in COVID-19. Here immunoSEQ multiplex PCR was the method, and the copy in TCRdb shows in-frame clones only, minus some. The profile shows under 250,000 clones, roughly 89% of them singletons. The sample was peripheral blood. These receptors came from a middle-aged woman who had recovered from COVID-19. Each CDR3 is given with its conserved first and last residue. D genes are given only for firm matches. The listing skips clone size in some rows; elsewhere it reads once, few, many or a size class.

size: NA
V: TRBV25-1
D: NA
J: TRBJ2-3
DNA: TGTGCCAGCAGTGAGCGGAGAACAGATACGCAGTATTTT
CDR3: CASSERRTDTQYF

size: once
V: TRBV2
D: TRBD2
J: TRBJ2-3
DNA: TGTGCCAGCAGTGCGGGACTACCCACCGGAGATACGCAGTATTTT
CDR3: CASSAGLPTGDTQYF

size: few
V: TRBV28
D: NA
J: TRBJ1-3
DNA: TGTGCCAGCAACCAAACCGGCGGTCCCACCTCTGGAAACACCATATATTTT
CDR3: CASNQTGGPTSGNTIYF

size: NA
V: TRBV5-1
D: TRBD1
J: TRBJ1-4
DNA: TGCGCCAGCAGCCCTGGACAGGGGAATGAAAAACTGTTTTTT
CDR3: CASSPGQGNEKLFF

size: NA
V: TRBV15
D: NA
J: TRBJ2-1
DNA: TGTGCCACCAGCACAGCTCTAGGTGAGCAGTTCTTC
CDR3: CATSTALGEQFF

size: few
V: TRBV2
D: NA
J: TRBJ1-1
DNA: TGTGCCAGCAGCCTCTATCACACTGAAGCTTTCTTT
CDR3: CASSLYHTEAFF

size: NA
V: TRBV19
D: NA
J: TRBJ2-1
DNA: TGTGCCAGTAGCCCCCAGGGGAATGAGCAGTTCTTC
CDR3: CASSPQGNEQFF

size: NA
V: TRBV2
D: TRBD1
J: TRBJ1-1
DNA: TGTGCCAGCAGACGACAGGGTGGCACTGAAGCTTTCTTT
CDR3: CASRRQGGTEAFF

size: NA
V: TRBV19
D: NA
J: TRBJ2-2
DNA: TGTGCCAGTAAACATCAGAACACCGGGGAGCTGTTTTTT
CDR3: CASKHQNTGELFF

size: NA
V: TRBV18
D: NA
J: TRBJ2-7
DNA: TGTGCCAGCTCACCGGGTGGCAGGGAGCAGTACTTC
CDR3: CASSPGGREQYF

size: NA
V: TRBV5-6
D: TRBD1
J: TRBJ1-1
DNA: TGTGCCAGCAGCTTGCAGGGGGCGCCGGGGACTGAAGCTTTCTTT
CDR3: CASSLQGAPGTEAFF

size: few
V: TRBV6-2/TRBV6-3
D: TRBD1
J: TRBJ1-2
DNA: TGTGCCAGCAGCAAAACAGGGGTCGGCTACACCTTC
CDR3: CASSKTGVGYTF

size: NA
V: TRBV30
D: NA
J: TRBJ1-1
DNA: TGTGCCTGGAGCCCCACGGCTAGGAGGTCTGAAGCTTTCTTT
CDR3: CAWSPTARRSEAFF

size: few
V: TRBV2
D: TRBD1
J: TRBJ2-5
DNA: TGTGCCAGCAGTTACCGGGACAGGGAAGGGACCCAGTACTTC
CDR3: CASSYRDREGTQYF

size: NA
V: TRBV28
D: NA
J: TRBJ2-3
DNA: TGTGCCAGCAGTTGGGCAGGGTTTCGCACAGATACGCAGTATTTT
CDR3: CASSWAGFRTDTQYF

size: NA
V: TRBV11-3
D: TRBD1
J: TRBJ2-5
DNA: TGTGCCAGCAGCTTAGGTGGGACAGGGGAGGAGACCCAGTACTTC
CDR3: CASSLGGTGEETQYF

size: NA
V: TRBV5-5
D: NA
J: TRBJ2-7
DNA: TGTGCCAGCAGCTCCCAAACTATAAGGGGTCCTTCCGGCGAGCAGTACTTC
CDR3: CASSSQTIRGPSGEQYF

size: NA
V: TRBV10-3
D: NA
J: TRBJ1-6
DNA: TGTGCCATCAGGGCCCAAGGGGGAAGTTCTAATTCACCCCTCCACTTT
CDR3: CAIRAQGGSSNSPLHF

size: NA
V: TRBV7-9
D: NA
J: TRBJ2-1
DNA: TGTGCCAGCAGCGTGACGGAGGGACTTAGCTCCTACAATGAGCAGTTCTTC
CDR3: CASSVTEGLSSYNEQFF

size: NA
V: TRBV30
D: NA
J: TRBJ1-1
DNA: TGTGCCTGGAGGCCCAGGAGGGGCCAACTGAACACTGAAGCTTTCTTT
CDR3: CAWRPRRGQLNTEAFF

size: once
V: TRBV2
D: TRBD1
J: TRBJ1-4
DNA: TGTGCCAGCAGGAGGACAGGGGGCTATGGAGATGAAAAACTGTTTTTT
CDR3: CASRRTGGYGDEKLFF

size: NA
V: TRBV18
D: NA
J: TRBJ2-1
DNA: TGTGCCAGCTCACCAACTCAAAACTCCTACAATGAGCAGTTCTTC
CDR3: CASSPTQNSYNEQFF

size: NA
V: TRBV9
D: NA
J: TRBJ2-5
DNA: TGTGCCAGCAGCGCCCGTTCTGGCCCAACTTGGGCAGGCCAGAACGGAGAGACCCAGTACTTC
CDR3: CASSARSGPTWAGQNGETQYF

size: NA
V: TRBV24-1
D: NA
J: TRBJ1-1
DNA: TGTGCCACCATGGAAGGACTTAACACTGAAGCTTTCTTT
CDR3: CATMEGLNTEAFF

size: NA
V: TRBV5-6
D: NA
J: TRBJ2-4
DNA: TGTGCCAGCAGCGATCGGGGACTTCTTAACATTCAGTACTTC
CDR3: CASSDRGLLNIQYF

size: once
V: TRBV2
D: TRBD2
J: TRBJ2-2
DNA: TGTGCCAGCAAGTATGGCGGGGGGGCCTTTGACACCGGGGAGCTGTTTTTT
CDR3: CASKYGGGAFDTGELFF

size: NA
V: TRBV19
D: TRBD1
J: TRBJ1-1
DNA: TGTGCCAGTAGTCTACCCGGACAGGGGAGTACTGAAGCTTTCTTT
CDR3: CASSLPGQGSTEAFF

size: NA
V: TRBV6-1
D: NA
J: TRBJ2-2
DNA: TGTGCCAGCAGTGAACCCGGGATCGCCGGGGAGCTGTTTTTT
CDR3: CASSEPGIAGELFF

size: NA
V: TRBV12-3/TRBV12-4
D: TRBD1
J: TRBJ1-2
DNA: TGTGCCAGCAGCCCTGGGACAGCGAGGGGCTACACCTTC
CDR3: CASSPGTARGYTF

size: NA
V: TRBV20-1
D: TRBD1
J: TRBJ2-1
DNA: TGCAGTGCGGACAGGGTCGATGAGCAGTTCTTC
CDR3: CSADRVDEQFF

size: once
V: TRBV18
D: NA
J: TRBJ1-6
DNA: TGTGCCAGCTCACCACTATTAGACAGCGCCCTCCACTTT
CDR3: CASSPLLDSALHF

size: NA
V: TRBV24-1
D: NA
J: TRBJ2-1
DNA: TGTGCCACCAGTGACCCAATGACAGACAATGAGCAGTTCTTC
CDR3: CATSDPMTDNEQFF

size: NA
V: TRBV9
D: NA
J: TRBJ1-1
DNA: TGTGCCAGCAGCGCTGACAGATGGAACACTGAAGCTTTCTTT
CDR3: CASSADRWNTEAFF

size: NA
V: TRBV13
D: TRBD1
J: TRBJ2-2
DNA: TGTGCCAGCAGCCCCCGTCGGACAGGGAGCGGCGTCGGGGAGCTGTTTTTT
CDR3: CASSPRRTGSGVGELFF

size: NA
V: TRBV19
D: TRBD1
J: TRBJ1-5
DNA: TGTGCCAGTAGACGGATAGAGGCAGGGGGTAGCAATCAGCCCCAGCATTTT
CDR3: CASRRIEAGGSNQPQHF

size: NA
V: TRBV7-6
D: NA
J: TRBJ1-4
DNA: TGTGCCAGCAGCCCAAGGGGTCAATACGAGGCAACTAATGAAAAACTGTTTTTT
CDR3: CASSPRGQYEATNEKLFF

size: NA
V: TRBV2
D: NA
J: TRBJ1-1
DNA: TGTGCCAGCAGTGACGGTGGCAGGGGTTACTCTGAAGCTTTCTTT
CDR3: CASSDGGRGYSEAFF

size: NA
V: TRBV10-3
D: TRBD2
J: TRBJ2-7
DNA: TGTGCCTCGGGGGGAGGGCTCGAGCAGTACTTC
CDR3: CASGGGLEQYF

size: NA
V: TRBV10-3
D: NA
J: TRBJ2-7
DNA: TGTGCCATCAGGGGAGGCAGGGACGAGCAGTACTTC
CDR3: CAIRGGRDEQYF

size: few
V: TRBV7-9
D: TRBD2
J: TRBJ2-7
DNA: TGTGCCAGCAGCTACACCGGGAGGGGCGGCGAGCAGTACTTC
CDR3: CASSYTGRGGEQYF

size: NA
V: TRBV5-6
D: TRBD1
J: TRBJ1-4
DNA: TGTGCCAGCAGAATGGGACAGGGGAAGGAAAAACTGTTTTTT
CDR3: CASRMGQGKEKLFF

size: NA
V: TRBV6-1
D: TRBD2
J: TRBJ2-5
DNA: TGTGCCAGCAGTGAATTTTCGGGGGGGACCAAGGGTGAGACCCAGTACTTC
CDR3: CASSEFSGGTKGETQYF

size: NA
V: TRBV30
D: NA
J: TRBJ2-3
DNA: TGTGCCTGGAAACTAGCAGATACGCAGTATTTT
CDR3: CAWKLADTQYF

size: NA
V: TRBV28
D: TRBD1
J: TRBJ2-2
DNA: TGTGCCAGCAGTTCCTACTTAAAATACAGGGGGCACACCGGGGAGCTGTTTTTT
CDR3: CASSSYLKYRGHTGELFF

size: NA
V: TRBV7-9
D: NA
J: TRBJ2-1
DNA: TGTGCCAGCAGCTCCCTCCGGGACTTCGGAACCTACAATGAGCAGTTCTTC
CDR3: CASSSLRDFGTYNEQFF

size: few
V: TRBV19
D: TRBD1
J: TRBJ1-4
DNA: TGTGCCAGTATGGACAGGGAAAAACTGTTTTTT
CDR3: CASMDREKLFF